This TCR beta chain was documented in a study of blood T cell repertoires in COVID-19. Study background: Collection of acute and convalescent COVID-19 samples took place in the United States, Italy and Spain. PBMCs, B-cell-depleted T cells, or T cells provided the cDNA or gDNA that made up the material.

Per the authors' pipeline: Amplification from reference gene primers served as the basis for estimated nucleated cell counts. Here immunoSEQ multiplex PCR was the method, and the copy in TCRdb shows in-frame clones only, minus some. The DNA gave D and trimming, while V, J and clone size come from that table. The sample records some 50,000 clones, 77% being singletons. Germline CDR1 and CDR2: MRHNA and SNTAGT. This CDR3 region has 14 residues. With V trimmed by 4 bases and J by 5 bases, 5 bases remained unmatched. The chain carries TRBV6-4 and TRBJ2-3; 8 nucleotides agree with TRBD1. The receptor's source is a human donor with active or convalescent COVID-19. The donor label of this sample is uncertain. The sample taken for sequencing was peripheral blood. This chain's CDR3 is CASSVAGGVDTQYF. The CDR3 region has the DNA TGTGCCAGCAGTGTGGCAGGGGGCGTAGATACGCAGTATTTT.